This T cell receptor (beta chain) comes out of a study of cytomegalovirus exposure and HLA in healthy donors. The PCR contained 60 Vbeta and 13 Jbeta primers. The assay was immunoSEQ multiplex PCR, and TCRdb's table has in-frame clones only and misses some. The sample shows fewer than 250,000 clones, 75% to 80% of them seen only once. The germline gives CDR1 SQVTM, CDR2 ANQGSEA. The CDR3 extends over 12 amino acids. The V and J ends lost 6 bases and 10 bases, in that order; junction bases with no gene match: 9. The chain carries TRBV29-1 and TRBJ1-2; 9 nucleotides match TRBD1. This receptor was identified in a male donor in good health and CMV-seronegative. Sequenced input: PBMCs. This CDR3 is CSVTGGQNPYTF. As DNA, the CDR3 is TGCAGCGTCACAGGGGGCCAAAACCCCTACACCTTC.